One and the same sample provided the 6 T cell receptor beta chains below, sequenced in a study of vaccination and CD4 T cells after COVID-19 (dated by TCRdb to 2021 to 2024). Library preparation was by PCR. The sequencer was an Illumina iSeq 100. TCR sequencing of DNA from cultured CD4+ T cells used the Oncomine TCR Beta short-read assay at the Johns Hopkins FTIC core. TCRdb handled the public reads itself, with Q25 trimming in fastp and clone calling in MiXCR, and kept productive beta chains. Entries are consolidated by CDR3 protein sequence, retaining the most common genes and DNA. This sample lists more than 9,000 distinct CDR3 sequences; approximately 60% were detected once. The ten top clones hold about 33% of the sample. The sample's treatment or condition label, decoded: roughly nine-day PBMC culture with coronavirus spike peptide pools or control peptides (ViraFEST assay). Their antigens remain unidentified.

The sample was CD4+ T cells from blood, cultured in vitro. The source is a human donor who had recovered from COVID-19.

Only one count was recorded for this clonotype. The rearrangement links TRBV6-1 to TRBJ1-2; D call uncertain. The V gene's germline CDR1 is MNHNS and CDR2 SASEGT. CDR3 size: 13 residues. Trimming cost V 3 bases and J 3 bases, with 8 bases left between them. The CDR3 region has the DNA TGTGCCAGCAGTGATACAAGGGACTATGGCTACACCTTC. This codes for CASSDTRDYGYTF.

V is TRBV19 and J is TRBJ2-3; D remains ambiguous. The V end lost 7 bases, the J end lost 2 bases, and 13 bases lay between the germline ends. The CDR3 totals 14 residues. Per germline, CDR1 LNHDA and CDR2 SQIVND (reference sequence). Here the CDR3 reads CASNPGGNTDTQYF. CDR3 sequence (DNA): TGTGCCAGTAACCCCGGCGGAAACACAGATACGCAGTATTTT.

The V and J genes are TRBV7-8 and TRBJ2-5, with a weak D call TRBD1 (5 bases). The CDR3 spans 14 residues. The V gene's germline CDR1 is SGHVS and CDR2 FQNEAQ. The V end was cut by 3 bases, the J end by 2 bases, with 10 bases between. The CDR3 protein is CASSFQGLQETQYF. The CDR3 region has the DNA TGTGCCAGCAGCTTCCAGGGTTTGCAAGAGACCCAGTACTTC.

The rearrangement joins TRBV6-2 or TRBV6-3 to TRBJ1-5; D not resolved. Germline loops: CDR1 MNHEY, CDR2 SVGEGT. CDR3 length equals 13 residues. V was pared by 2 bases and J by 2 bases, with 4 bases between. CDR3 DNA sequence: TGTGCCAGCAGTTACCAGGGCAATCAGCCCCAGCATTTT. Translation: CASSYQGNQPQHF.

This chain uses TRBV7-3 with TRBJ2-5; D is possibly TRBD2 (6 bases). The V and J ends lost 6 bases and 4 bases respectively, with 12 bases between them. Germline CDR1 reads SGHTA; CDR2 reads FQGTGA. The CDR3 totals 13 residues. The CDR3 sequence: CASSLSGGETQYF. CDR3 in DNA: TGTGCCAGCAGTCTTAGCGGTGGAGAGACCCAGTACTTC.

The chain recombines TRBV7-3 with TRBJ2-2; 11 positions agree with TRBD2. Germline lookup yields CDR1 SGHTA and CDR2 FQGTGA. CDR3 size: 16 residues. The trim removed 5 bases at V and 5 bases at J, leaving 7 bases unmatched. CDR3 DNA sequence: TGTGCCAGCAGCCTCCGGGCTAGCGGGAGGACCGGGGAGCTGTTTTTT. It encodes CASSLRASGRTGELFF.